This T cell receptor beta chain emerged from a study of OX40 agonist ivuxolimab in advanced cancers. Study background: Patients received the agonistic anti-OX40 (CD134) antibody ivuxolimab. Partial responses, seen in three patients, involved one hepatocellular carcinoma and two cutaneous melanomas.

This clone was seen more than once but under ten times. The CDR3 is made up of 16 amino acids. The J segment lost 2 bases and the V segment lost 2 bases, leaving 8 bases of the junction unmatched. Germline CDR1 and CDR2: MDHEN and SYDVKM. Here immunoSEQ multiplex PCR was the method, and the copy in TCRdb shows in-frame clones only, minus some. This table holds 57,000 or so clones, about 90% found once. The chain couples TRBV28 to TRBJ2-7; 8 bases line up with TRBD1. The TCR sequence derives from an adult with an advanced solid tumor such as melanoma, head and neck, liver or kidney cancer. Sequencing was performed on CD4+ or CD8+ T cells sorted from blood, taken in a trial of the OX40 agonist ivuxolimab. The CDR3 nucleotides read TGTGCCAGCAGTTTACACTCACGACAGGGGACCTACGAGCAGTACTTC. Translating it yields CASSLHSRQGTYEQYF.